The clone carrying this T cell receptor beta chain was detected ten times or more. Antigen unknown. This specimen comes from a study of T-cell memory formation after mild COVID-19. Looking at the study overall: Most TCR clusters belonged to a single donor. Study results and limitations: Contracting CD4+ clones were located mainly in CM and EM, and CD8+ clones in EMRA.

V shed 6 bases, J shed 0 bases, and the junction held 4 bases outside the gene matches. The CDR3 totals 14 residues. Germline values: CDR1 ENHRY, CDR2 SYGVKD. TCR alpha and TCR beta cDNA libraries carrying sample barcodes and UMIs came from 5'RACE with constant-segment primers. TCRdb used MiXCR to reprocess the 5' RACE reads, holding one entry per CDR3 protein. In the table there are over 350,000 distinct CDR3 sequences, about 16% of which are singletons. Material: PBMCs or a T cell subset sorted from them (not recorded which). This receptor was taken from a man aged 18 to 35 who had mild COVID-19 (a few samples of this study predate the infection). Cell type and time point are not known. This chain uses TRBV10-3 with TRBJ1-1, with 7 bases identical to TRBD1. The DNA of the CDR3 is TGTGCCATCAGCCGCGGGACAGTGAACACTGAAGCTTTCTTT. Translation gives CAISRGTVNTEAFF.